This paragraph covers one T cell receptor beta chain sequence. This CDR3 comprises 18 residues. The trim removed 1 base at V and 7 bases at J, leaving 13 bases unmatched. Germline assignment: CDR1 SGHTA and CDR2 FQGTGA. This sample was included in a study of technical replicates of blood from a few donors. Sequenced by immunoSEQ multiplex PCR; TCRdb stores in-frame clones only, minus some. The sample shows about 75,000 clones, approximately 97% of them seen only once. The chain couples TRBV7-3 to TRBJ2-1; the match to TRBD2 covers 10 bases. The sequence derives from a human donor in good health. Sequencing input: T cells isolated from PBMCs. Here the CDR3 DNA reads TGTGCCAGCAGCTTAAGATTGATGGGGACTAGCGTCGGGAATGAGCAGTTCTTC. Its protein product is CASSLRLMGTSVGNEQFF. Full variable domain (missing parts from reference TRBV7-3 and TRBJ2-1): GAGVSQTPSNKVTEKGKYVELRCDPISGHTALYWYRQSLGQGPEFLIYFQGTGAADDSGLPNDRFFAVRPEGSVSTLKIQRTERGDSAVYLCASSLRLMGTSVGNEQFFGPGTRLTVL.